The next 11 T cell receptor beta chains were all read from a single sample in a study of OX40 agonist ivuxolimab in advanced cancers. This table comes from immunoSEQ multiplex PCR, and its TCRdb copy is limited to in-frame clones, with some not included. The top ten clones hold about 15% of a sample with about 71,000 clones, over 90% of them seen once. The starting material was CD4+ or CD8+ T cells sorted from blood, obtained in a trial of the OX40 agonist ivuxolimab. The receptors stem from an adult with an advanced solid tumor such as melanoma, head and neck, liver or kidney cancer.

This chain uses TRBV2 with TRBJ1-1; D might be TRBD1 (6 bases). Germline V gene lookup returns CDR1 SNHLY and CDR2 FYNNEI. Trimming removed 4 bases at V and 1 base at J, with 13 bases between. This CDR3 is built from 15 residues. The CDR3 DNA is TGTGCCAGCAGTGCCAGGGGCCCTTGGAACACTGAAGCTTTCTTT. This codes for CASSARGPWNTEAFF.

The V and J genes are TRBV30 and TRBJ2-7; a weak D match, TRBD2 (6 bases). Looked up from germline, CDR1 is GTSNPN and CDR2 is SVGIG (reference sequence). The CDR3 runs 14 residues. The CDR3 loop reads CAVLSPAGPRDQYF. The CDR3 nucleotides are TGTGCAGTCCTCAGCCCGGCAGGGCCGCGGGACCAGTACTTC. The whole variable domain, remainder taken from reference TRBV30 and TRBJ2-7, is SQTIHQWPATLVQPVGSPLSLECTVEGTSNPNLYWYRQAAGRGLQLLFYSVGIGQISSEVPQNLSASRPQDRQFILSSKKLLLSDSGFYLCAVLSPAGPRDQYFGPGTRLTVT.

The chain combines TRBV5-1 with TRBJ2-7; D is uncertain. Germline CDR1 SGHRS, CDR2 YFSETQ. Deletions cut 2 bases from V and 6 bases from J, with 15 bases between. CDR3 size: 14 residues. The CDR3 region has the DNA TGCGCCAGCAGCTTTGGTGGGATCCAGTCCGAGCAGTACTTC. Residues: CASSFGGIQSEQYF. Complete variable domain (other parts from reference TRBV5-1 and TRBJ2-7): KAGVTQTPRYLIKTRGQQVTLSCSPISGHRSVSWYQQTPGQGLQFLFEYFSETQRNKGNFPGRFSGRQFSNSRSEMNVSTLELGDSALYLCASSFGGIQSEQYFGPGTRLTVT.

The chain carries TRBV9 and TRBJ1-5, with D tentatively TRBD1 (5 bases). The germline gives CDR1 SGDLS, CDR2 YYNGEE. The CDR3 is 14 amino acids. With 3 bases removed from V and 6 bases from J, the gap between germline ends came to 13 bases. CDR3 coding DNA: TGTGCCAGCAGCGCCGGGACCATTTTTCAGCCCCAGCATTTT. Its protein product is CASSAGTIFQPQHF.

The chain joins TRBV19 to TRBJ2-7, with 8 bases fitting TRBD1. The CDR3 has 14 residues. Germline lookup yields CDR1 LNHDA and CDR2 SQIVND (reference sequence). The junction had 6 bases not matched to a gene; V was cut back by 6 bases and J by 2 bases. The CDR3 nucleotides are TGTGCCAGTAGCCTGACAGGGGTAACCTACGAGCAGTACTTC. It encodes CASSLTGVTYEQYF.

The J gene is TRBJ2-7, the V gene TRBV5-1; 8 nucleotides align to TRBD1. CDR1 is SGHRS and CDR2 is YFSETQ in the germline V gene. This CDR3 is built from 15 residues. V lost 2 bases and J lost 2; bases outside the gene matches: 6. CDR3 nucleotide sequence: TGCGCCAGCAGCTTTAACCGGGACAGGACCTACGAGCAGTACTTC. Translation: CASSFNRDRTYEQYF.

The gene calls are TRBV6-6 and TRBJ1-6; a possible D gene is TRBD1 (6 bases). CDR1 and CDR2 (germline): MNHNY, SVGAGI (reference sequence). The V and J ends lost 5 bases and 7 bases respectively, with 12 bases between them. This CDR3 is built from 14 residues. The CDR3 region is CASSRGALNSPLHF. In DNA form, the CDR3 reads TGTGCCAGCAGTAGGGGGGCGCTGAATTCACCCCTCCACTTT.

The gene calls are TRBV27 and TRBJ1-1; possible D gene TRBD1, 5 bases. Germline V lookup: CDR1 MNHEY, CDR2 SMNVEV (reference sequence). The germline V and J ends were trimmed by 2 bases and 1 base, with 11 bases remaining between them. This CDR3 contains 15 residues. In DNA, the CDR3 is TGTGCCAGCAGTTTAGGGTTTGGGGGGAACACTGAAGCTTTCTTT. Amino acids: CASSLGFGGNTEAFF.

V and J are TRBV10-3 and TRBJ1-1; weak D call: TRBD1 (5 bases). The CDR3 has 14 amino acids. V lost 3 bases, J lost 0 bases, and 8 bases lay in between. Germline values: CDR1 ENHRY, CDR2 SYGVKD. The CDR3 region is CAISDLGVNTEAFF. Written as DNA, the CDR3 is TGTGCCATCAGTGATCTAGGGGTGAACACTGAAGCTTTCTTT.

This chain joins TRBV5-6 and TRBJ1-3; D not resolved. Trimming left V 2 bases short and J 0 bases short, with 3 bases between. This CDR3 comprises 13 residues. Germline CDR1 reads SGHDT; CDR2 reads YYEEEE. CDR3 protein: CASSFGSGNTIYF. The CDR3 nucleotides read TGTGCCAGCAGCTTCGGCTCTGGAAACACCATATATTTT.

This clone was picked up one time. This chain uses TRBV30 with TRBJ2-1; D gene ambiguous. V lost 3 bases and J 3 bases, leaving 6 bases between the germline ends. Germline CDR1 GTSNPN, CDR2 SVGIG (reference sequence). The CDR3 consists of 12 residues. Here the CDR3 reads CAWRYLYNEQFF. The CDR3, as DNA: TGTGCCTGGAGATACCTCTACAATGAGCAGTTCTTC.